Following are 2 T cell receptor beta chains from one sample sequenced in a study of blood T cells in healthy people across ages. A second roughly 7 to 11 cycle PCR used barcoded and J-beta primers. TCRdb reanalysed the 5' RACE reads using MiXCR and keeps one entry per CDR3 protein. This sample carries 500,000 to 700,000 distinct CDR3 sequences, approximately 30% of them seen once, and the ten largest clones take approximately 14%. Source material: blood. Every receptor here comes from a woman older than 75 in good health.

This clonotype has only a few counts. V and J are TRBV19 and TRBJ1-2; D uncertain. V lost 3 bases and J 1 base, leaving 6 bases between the germline ends. The CDR3 is made up of 13 amino acids. Germline lookup yields CDR1 LNHDA and CDR2 SQIVND (reference sequence). CDR3: CASSIGLNYGYTF. DNA for the CDR3: TGTGCCAGTAGTATCGGGCTTAACTATGGCTACACCTTC.

The chain recombines TRBV4-1 with TRBJ2-2, with 7 bases that match TRBD2. Germline lookup yields CDR1 MGHRA and CDR2 YSYEKL. The CDR3 has 15 amino acids. V gave up 2 bases and J gave up 4 bases; unmatched junction bases: 4. CDR3 loop: CASSQRRGSTGELFF. CDR3 DNA sequence: TGCGCCAGCAGCCAACGGCGGGGGAGCACCGGGGAGCTGTTTTTT.